This T cell receptor (beta chain) was found in a study of T cells after yellow fever vaccination. Findings and limits, study-wide: At 95% to 97% for CD4 and just over 85% for CD8, most primary-vaccination clones showed up again after the booster.

As to this clonotype: What it binds is not known.

Universal primer sites and UMIs were introduced during 5'RACE template-switching synthesis of TCR cDNA. Each CDR3 protein is one row after TCRdb ran MiXCR on the 5' RACE reads. Found here are 300,000 to 400,000 distinct CDR3 sequences, 6.2% of them singletons; the top ten hold 15%. The CDR3 consists of 16 residues. V was clipped by 4 bases and J by 4 bases; unmatched bases: 8. Looked up from germline, CDR1 is SGHRS and CDR2 is YFSETQ. This clonotype originated in a man aged 25-45 years who received the YFV17D yellow fever vaccine. Sequencing was performed on PBMCs, taken 5 days after the yellow fever booster vaccination. The chain has TRBV5-1 and TRBJ2-3; TRBD2 agrees at 11 bases. The CDR3 DNA is TGCGCCAGCAGCGGACCCACTAGCGGGAGATCAGATACGCAGTATTTT. It is translated as CASSGPTSGRSDTQYF. Combining the CDR3 with reference TRBV5-1 and TRBJ2-3 gives the whole variable domain KAGVTQTPRYLIKTRGQQVTLSCSPISGHRSVSWYQQTPGQGLQFLFEYFSETQRNKGNFPGRFSGRQFSNSRSEMNVSTLELGDSALYLCASSGPTSGRSDTQYFGPGTRLTVL.